Reported below is one T cell receptor beta chain. Germline CDR1 SGHNT, CDR2 YYREEE (reference sequence). V lost 5 bases and J lost 7; bases outside the gene matches: 8. This CDR3 is built from 16 residues. The assay was immunoSEQ multiplex PCR, and TCRdb's table has in-frame clones only and misses some. The repertoire holds approximately 22,000 clones, with over 75% as singletons. No culture step preceded sequencing of the ex vivo isolated memory T cells. This sample was taken from a study of CD4 T cell repertoires in COVID-19. The sequences come from central memory CD4+ T cells from blood, collected before the COVID-19 pandemic. V and J are TRBV5-4 and TRBJ2-2; 13 bases are a match to TRBD2. The sequence derives from a human donor who had COVID-19. This CDR3 is CASRPGLAGEGGELFF. DNA of the CDR3: TGTGCCAGCAGGCCCGGACTAGCGGGAGAGGGCGGGGAGCTGTTTTTT. The whole variable domain, filled in from reference TRBV5-4 and TRBJ2-2, reads ETGVTQSPTHLIKTRGQQVTLRCSSQSGHNTVSWYQQALGQGPQFIFQYYREEENGRGNFPPRFSGLQFPNYSSELNVNALELDDSALYLCASRPGLAGEGGELFFGEGSRLTVL.